This T cell receptor (beta chain) is drawn from a study of cytomegalovirus exposure and HLA in healthy donors. Overall study context: Findings of an earlier analysis included roughly 110 million unique TCR beta sequences from roughly 200 million T cells.

Note on this clone: Germline and junction disagree at one end, which may indicate a read error.

PCR amplification relied on 60 Vbeta primers (plus 13 Jbeta primers). The assay was immunoSEQ multiplex PCR, and TCRdb's table has in-frame clones only and misses some. The table for this sample gives roughly 80,000 clones. In germline, CDR1 is SSHAT, CDR2 FNYEAQ (reference sequence). This CDR3 has 16 amino acids. This TCR came from a girl aged 10 to 17 in good health and CMV-seropositive. The V and J genes are TRBV7-7 and TRBJ2-5, with TRBD1 identical over 10 bases. Sequencing input: PBMCs. The CDR3 region is CASSPTGQGRQETQYF. CDR3 DNA sequence: TGTGCTAGCAGCCCCACGGGACAGGGGCGTCAAGAGACCCAGTACTTC.